A selection of T cell receptor beta chains follows, all from one sample in a study of CXCR3-negative and CXCR3-positive naive CD8 T cells. TCRdb reprocessed the 5' RACE reads and reports one entry per CDR3 protein, with no DNA. The sample table includes roughly 24,000 distinct CDR3 sequences. The sample taken for sequencing was memory CD8+ T cells from blood. The receptors come from a human donor in good health. Some clones in this sample may be carry-over from other donors' samples. Both conserved end residues are part of each CDR3. The size of a clone is reported for some rows only, either as once, few or many, or as a class for expanded clones.

CDR3 protein: CASSEGGQVTGELFF; V gene: TRBV25-1; clone size: .; J gene: TRBJ2-2
CDR3 protein: CASSNGLAGAYEQYF; V gene: TRBV6-2/TRBV6-3; clone size: .; J gene: TRBJ2-7
CDR3 protein: CASSTQRNNEQFF; V gene: TRBV7-9; clone size: .; J gene: TRBJ2-1
CDR3 protein: CASSLMRGHNEQFF; V gene: TRBV5-1; clone size: .; J gene: TRBJ2-1
CDR3 protein: CASRHRGQGLETQYF; V gene: TRBV27; clone size: .; J gene: TRBJ2-5
CDR3 protein: CSVEGPSTDTQYF; V gene: TRBV29-1; clone size: .; J gene: TRBJ2-3
CDR3 protein: CASSPTPSGELFF; V gene: TRBV7-2; clone size: .; J gene: TRBJ2-2
CDR3 protein: CAIQRSTSGTDTQYF; V gene: TRBV6-2/TRBV6-3; clone size: .; J gene: TRBJ2-3
CDR3 protein: CASSPMGVVDTQYF; V gene: TRBV3-1; clone size: .; J gene: TRBJ2-3
CDR3 protein: CASSLAYGTDTQYF; V gene: TRBV7-6; clone size: .; J gene: TRBJ2-3
CDR3 protein: CASSVSGGEAGETQYF; V gene: TRBV9; clone size: .; J gene: TRBJ2-5
CDR3 protein: CASSPTPGESYEQYF; V gene: TRBV9; clone size: .; J gene: TRBJ2-7
CDR3 protein: CASSYGTGTYEQYF; V gene: TRBV7-6; clone size: .; J gene: TRBJ2-7
CDR3 protein: CASSYSASYEQYF; V gene: TRBV6-6; clone size: .; J gene: TRBJ2-7
CDR3 protein: CASSHDRGRGTEAFF; V gene: TRBV14; clone size: .; J gene: TRBJ1-1
CDR3 protein: CASSPSGGAAVAGELFF; V gene: TRBV12-3/TRBV12-4; clone size: .; J gene: TRBJ2-2
CDR3 protein: CSANSGGDYNEQFF; V gene: TRBV20-1; clone size: .; J gene: TRBJ2-1
CDR3 protein: CASSLAGTADTEAFF; V gene: TRBV7-3; clone size: .; J gene: TRBJ1-1
CDR3 protein: CASSGSEVGWEWEQYF; V gene: TRBV5-6; clone size: .; J gene: TRBJ2-7
CDR3 protein: CASSLAIEGNEQFF; V gene: TRBV4-3; clone size: .; J gene: TRBJ2-1
CDR3 protein: CASSWGTGPMNTEAFF; V gene: TRBV6-6; clone size: .; J gene: TRBJ1-1
CDR3 protein: CARDQPGPETQYF; V gene: TRBV6-4; clone size: .; J gene: TRBJ2-5
CDR3 protein: CASSQGQDDYSNQPQHF; V gene: TRBV28; clone size: .; J gene: TRBJ1-5
CDR3 protein: CASRPGQGGTGELFF; V gene: TRBV5-5; clone size: .; J gene: TRBJ2-2
CDR3 protein: CASSLGTSFYNEQFF; V gene: TRBV7-9; clone size: .; J gene: TRBJ2-1
CDR3 protein: CASSQDSGQLSGANVLTF; V gene: TRBV4-1; clone size: .; J gene: TRBJ2-6
CDR3 protein: CASSLVRASGGEQYF; V gene: TRBV5-6; clone size: .; J gene: TRBJ2-7
CDR3 protein: CASSELAGGISKETQYF; V gene: TRBV5-1; clone size: .; J gene: TRBJ2-5
CDR3 protein: CASSPAGSPYGYTF; V gene: TRBV7-2; clone size: .; J gene: TRBJ1-2
CDR3 protein: CASSLRGDVTDTQYF; V gene: TRBV12-3/TRBV12-4; clone size: .; J gene: TRBJ2-3
CDR3 protein: CSVVGVSDTEAFF; V gene: TRBV29-1; clone size: .; J gene: TRBJ1-1
CDR3 protein: CASSLNREREQYF; V gene: TRBV7-6; clone size: .; J gene: TRBJ2-7
CDR3 protein: CSARGAAISDGYTF; V gene: TRBV20-1; clone size: .; J gene: TRBJ1-2
CDR3 protein: CASNRGSFTEAFF; V gene: TRBV7-9; clone size: medium-sized; J gene: TRBJ1-1
CDR3 protein: CASSLSIDEQFF; V gene: TRBV7-3; clone size: .; J gene: TRBJ2-1
CDR3 protein: CASSPLGEDTGELFF; V gene: TRBV3-1; clone size: .; J gene: TRBJ2-2